Shown below are 3 T cell receptor beta chains from a single sample sequenced in a study of cytomegalovirus exposure and HLA in healthy donors (dated by TCRdb to 2016 to 2017). Receptors were amplified or captured by the immunoSEQ multiplex PCR assay. This is the immuneACCESS table as TCRdb keeps it, with only in-frame sequences that have V and J called. A part of the clones is gone; compared with another copy, unresolved V genes explain less than half, and the rest is unexplained. A total of more than 130,000 clones appear in this sample, almost 90% of them only once. Approximately 7.5% of the sample is in the top ten clones. The sample was PBMCs. These receptors all stem from a woman between 18 and 30 years old in good health and CMV-seropositive.

J is TRBJ1-2 and V is TRBV2; D not certain. The CDR3 totals 12 residues. Trimming removed 7 bases at V and 2 bases at J, with 8 bases between. Germline CDR1 SNHLY, CDR2 FYNNEI. The CDR3 nucleotides read TGTGCCAGCACGCGGCAGAACTATGGCTACACCTTC. It is translated as CASTRQNYGYTF.

The V and J genes are TRBV19 and TRBJ1-1; TRBD1 is a possible D gene (5 bases). The germline V and J ends were trimmed by 3 bases and 6 bases, with 11 bases remaining between them. This CDR3 spans 13 amino acids. Germline V gene sequence: CDR1 LNHDA, CDR2 SQIVND (reference sequence). The CDR3 is CASSIQGYAEAFF. CDR3 nucleotides: TGTGCCAGTAGTATCCAGGGCTATGCTGAAGCTTTCTTT.

This chain joins TRBV9 and TRBJ2-1; 9 bases fit TRBD2. Germline trimming cut 4 bases from V and 1 base from J; bases unmatched to any gene: 6. The V gene's germline CDR1 is SGDLS and CDR2 YYNGEE. The CDR3 length is 16 residues. CDR3 nucleotide sequence: TGTGCCAGCAGCCCCCCTAGCGGGGATTCCTACAATGAGCAGTTCTTC. It specifies CASSPPSGDSYNEQFF. The full variable domain, its missing parts supplied by reference TRBV9 and TRBJ2-1, is DSGVTQTPKHLITATGQRVTLRCSPRSGDLSVYWYQQSLDQGLQFLIQYYNGEERAKGNILERFSAQQFPDLHSELNLSSLELGDSALYFCASSPPSGDSYNEQFFGPGTRLTVL.